This TCR beta chain derives from a study of PD-L1 blockade in urothelial cancer. Broader study findings: Lower pretreatment blood TCR clonality, under the median, predicted better survival, researchers reported.

This CDR3 has 15 residues. The germline CDR1 and CDR2 sequences are SGHTA and FQGTGA. Trimming took 5 bases from V and 1 from J; bases not matched to a gene: 7. Sequencing was performed with immunoSEQ multiplex PCR; in TCRdb, only in-frame clones are kept and a portion is missing. This sample has 75,000 to 100,000 clones, with around 78% found just once. This clone has just one count. Its antigen is unidentified. The time point: peripheral blood 6 weeks after treatment start. This chain connects TRBV7-3 to TRBJ2-5; 7 nucleotides line up with TRBD2. The source material was PBMCs, sampled around atezolizumab (anti-PD-L1) treatment. The receptor was isolated from a man between 65 and 79 years old with urothelial cancer. The CDR3 bases are TGTGCCAGCAGCCCAAAAGCGGGGCCCCAAGAGACCCAGTACTTC. Encoded protein: CASSPKAGPQETQYF.